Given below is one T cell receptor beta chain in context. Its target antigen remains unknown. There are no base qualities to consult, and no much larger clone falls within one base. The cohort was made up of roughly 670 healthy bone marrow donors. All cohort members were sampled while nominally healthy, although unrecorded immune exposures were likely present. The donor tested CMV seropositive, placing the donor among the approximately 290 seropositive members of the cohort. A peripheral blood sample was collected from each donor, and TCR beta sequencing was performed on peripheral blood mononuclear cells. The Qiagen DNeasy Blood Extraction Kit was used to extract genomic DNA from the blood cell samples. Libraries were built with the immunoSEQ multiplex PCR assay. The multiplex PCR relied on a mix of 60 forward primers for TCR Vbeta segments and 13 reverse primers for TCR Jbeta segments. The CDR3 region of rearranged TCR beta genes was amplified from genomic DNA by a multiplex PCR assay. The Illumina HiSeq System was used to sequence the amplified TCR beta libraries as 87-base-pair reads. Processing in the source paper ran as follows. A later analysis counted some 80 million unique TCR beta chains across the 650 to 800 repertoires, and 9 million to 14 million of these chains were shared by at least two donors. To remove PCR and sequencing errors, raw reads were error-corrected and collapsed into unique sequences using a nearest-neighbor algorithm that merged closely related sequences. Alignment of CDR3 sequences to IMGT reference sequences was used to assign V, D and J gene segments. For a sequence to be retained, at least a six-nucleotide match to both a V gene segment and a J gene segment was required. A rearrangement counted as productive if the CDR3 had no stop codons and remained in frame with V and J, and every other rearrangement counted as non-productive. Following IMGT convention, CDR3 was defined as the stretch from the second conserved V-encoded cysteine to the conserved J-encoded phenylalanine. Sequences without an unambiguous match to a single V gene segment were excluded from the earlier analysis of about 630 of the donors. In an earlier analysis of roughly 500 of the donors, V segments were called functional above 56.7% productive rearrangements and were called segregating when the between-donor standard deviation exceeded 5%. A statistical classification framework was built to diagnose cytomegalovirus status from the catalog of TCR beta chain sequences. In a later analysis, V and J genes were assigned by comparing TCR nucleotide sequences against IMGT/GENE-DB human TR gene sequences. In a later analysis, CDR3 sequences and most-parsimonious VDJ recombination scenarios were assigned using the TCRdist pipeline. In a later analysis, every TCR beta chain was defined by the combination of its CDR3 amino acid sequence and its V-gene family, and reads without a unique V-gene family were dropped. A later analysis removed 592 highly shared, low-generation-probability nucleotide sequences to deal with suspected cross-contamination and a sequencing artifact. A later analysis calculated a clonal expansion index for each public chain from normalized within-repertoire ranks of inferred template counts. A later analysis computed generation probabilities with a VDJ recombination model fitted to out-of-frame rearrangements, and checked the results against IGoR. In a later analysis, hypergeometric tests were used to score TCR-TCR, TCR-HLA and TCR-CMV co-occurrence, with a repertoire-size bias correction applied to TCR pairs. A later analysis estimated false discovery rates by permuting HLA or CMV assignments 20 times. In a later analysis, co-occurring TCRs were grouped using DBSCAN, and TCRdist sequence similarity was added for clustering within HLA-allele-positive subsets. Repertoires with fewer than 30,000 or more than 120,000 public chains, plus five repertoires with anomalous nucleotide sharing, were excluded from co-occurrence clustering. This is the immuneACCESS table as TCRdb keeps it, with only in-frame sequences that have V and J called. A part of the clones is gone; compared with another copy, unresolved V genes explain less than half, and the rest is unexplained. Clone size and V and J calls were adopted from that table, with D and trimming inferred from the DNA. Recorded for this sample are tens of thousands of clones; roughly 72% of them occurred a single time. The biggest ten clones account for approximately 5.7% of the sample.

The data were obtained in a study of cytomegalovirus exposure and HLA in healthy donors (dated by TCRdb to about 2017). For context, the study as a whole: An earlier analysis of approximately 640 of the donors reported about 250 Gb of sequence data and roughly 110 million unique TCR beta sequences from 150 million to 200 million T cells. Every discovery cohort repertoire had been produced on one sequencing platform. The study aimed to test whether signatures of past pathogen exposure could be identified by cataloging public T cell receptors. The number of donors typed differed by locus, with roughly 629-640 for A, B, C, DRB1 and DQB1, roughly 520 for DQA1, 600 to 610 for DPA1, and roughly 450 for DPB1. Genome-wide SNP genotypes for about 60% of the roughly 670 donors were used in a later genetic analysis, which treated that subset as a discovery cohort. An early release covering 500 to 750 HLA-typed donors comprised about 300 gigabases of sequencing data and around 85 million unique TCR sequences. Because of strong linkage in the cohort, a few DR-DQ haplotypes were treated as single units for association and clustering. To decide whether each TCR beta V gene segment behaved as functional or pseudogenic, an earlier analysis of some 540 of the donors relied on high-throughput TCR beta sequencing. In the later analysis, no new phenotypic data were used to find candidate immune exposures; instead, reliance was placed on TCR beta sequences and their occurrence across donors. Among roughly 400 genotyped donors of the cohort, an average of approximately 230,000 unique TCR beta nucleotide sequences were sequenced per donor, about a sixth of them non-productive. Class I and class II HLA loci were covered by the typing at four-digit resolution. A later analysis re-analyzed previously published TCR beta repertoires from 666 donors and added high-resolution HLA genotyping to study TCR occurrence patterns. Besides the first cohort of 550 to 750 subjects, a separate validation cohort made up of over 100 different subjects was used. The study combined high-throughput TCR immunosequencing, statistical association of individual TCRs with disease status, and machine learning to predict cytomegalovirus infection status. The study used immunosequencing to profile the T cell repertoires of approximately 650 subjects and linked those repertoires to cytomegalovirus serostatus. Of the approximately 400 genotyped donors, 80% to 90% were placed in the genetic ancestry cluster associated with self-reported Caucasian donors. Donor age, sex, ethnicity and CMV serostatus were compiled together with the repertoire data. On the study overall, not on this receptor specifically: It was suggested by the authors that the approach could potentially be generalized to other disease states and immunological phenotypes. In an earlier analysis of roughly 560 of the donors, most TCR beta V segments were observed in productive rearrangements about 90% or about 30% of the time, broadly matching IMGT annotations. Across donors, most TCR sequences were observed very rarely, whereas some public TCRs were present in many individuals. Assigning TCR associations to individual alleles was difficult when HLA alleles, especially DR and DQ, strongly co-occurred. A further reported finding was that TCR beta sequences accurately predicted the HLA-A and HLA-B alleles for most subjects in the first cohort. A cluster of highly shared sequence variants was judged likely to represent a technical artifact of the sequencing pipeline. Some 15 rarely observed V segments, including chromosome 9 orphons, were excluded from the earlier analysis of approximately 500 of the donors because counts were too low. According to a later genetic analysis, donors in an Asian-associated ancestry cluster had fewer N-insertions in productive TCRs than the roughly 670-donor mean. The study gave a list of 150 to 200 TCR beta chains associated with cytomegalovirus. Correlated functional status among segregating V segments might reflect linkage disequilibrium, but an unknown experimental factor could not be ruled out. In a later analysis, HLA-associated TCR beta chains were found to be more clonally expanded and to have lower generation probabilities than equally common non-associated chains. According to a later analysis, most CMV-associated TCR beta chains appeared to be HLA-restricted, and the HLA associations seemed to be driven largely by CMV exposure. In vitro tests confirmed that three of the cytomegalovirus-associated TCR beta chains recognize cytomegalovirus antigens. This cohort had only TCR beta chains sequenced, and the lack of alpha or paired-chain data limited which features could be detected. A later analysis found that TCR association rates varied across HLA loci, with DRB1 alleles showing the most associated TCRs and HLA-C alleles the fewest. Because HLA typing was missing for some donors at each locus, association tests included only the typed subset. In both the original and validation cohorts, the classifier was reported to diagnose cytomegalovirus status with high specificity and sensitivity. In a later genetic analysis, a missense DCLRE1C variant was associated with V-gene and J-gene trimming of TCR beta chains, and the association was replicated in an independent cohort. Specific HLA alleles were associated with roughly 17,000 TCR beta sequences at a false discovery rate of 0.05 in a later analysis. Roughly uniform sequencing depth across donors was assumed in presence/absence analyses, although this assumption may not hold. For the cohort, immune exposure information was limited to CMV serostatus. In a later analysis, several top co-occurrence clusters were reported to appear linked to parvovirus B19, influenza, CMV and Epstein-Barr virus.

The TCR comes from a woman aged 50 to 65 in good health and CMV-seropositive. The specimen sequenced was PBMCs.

At the DNA level, the sequence is TGTGCCAGCACCGCCGGTGGGGGACATGAGTACTTC. The translation is CASTAGGGHEYF. The V and J segments used are TRBV28 and TRBJ2-7, and possibly TRBD1, on 6 matching bases. The cysteine opens and the phenylalanine closes a CDR3 of 12 amino acids. Only the CDR3 region is kept as DNA, spanning 36 bases read in frame from base 1. The junction carries 18 bases between V and J, which are trimmed by 7 bases and 11 bases respectively. The germline V gene sets CDR1 to MDHEN and CDR2 to SYDVKM.